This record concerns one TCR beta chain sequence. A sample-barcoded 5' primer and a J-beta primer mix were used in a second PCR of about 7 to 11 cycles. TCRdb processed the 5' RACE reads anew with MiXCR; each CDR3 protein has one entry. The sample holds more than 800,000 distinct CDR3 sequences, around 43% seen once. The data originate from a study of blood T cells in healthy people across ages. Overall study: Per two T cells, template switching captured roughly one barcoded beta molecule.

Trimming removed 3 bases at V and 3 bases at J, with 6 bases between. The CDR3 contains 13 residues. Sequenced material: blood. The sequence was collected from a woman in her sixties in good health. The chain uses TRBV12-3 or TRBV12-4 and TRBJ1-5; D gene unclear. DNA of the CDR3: TGTGCCAGCAGTTTTGATATCAATCAGCCCCAGCATTTT. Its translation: CASSFDINQPQHF.